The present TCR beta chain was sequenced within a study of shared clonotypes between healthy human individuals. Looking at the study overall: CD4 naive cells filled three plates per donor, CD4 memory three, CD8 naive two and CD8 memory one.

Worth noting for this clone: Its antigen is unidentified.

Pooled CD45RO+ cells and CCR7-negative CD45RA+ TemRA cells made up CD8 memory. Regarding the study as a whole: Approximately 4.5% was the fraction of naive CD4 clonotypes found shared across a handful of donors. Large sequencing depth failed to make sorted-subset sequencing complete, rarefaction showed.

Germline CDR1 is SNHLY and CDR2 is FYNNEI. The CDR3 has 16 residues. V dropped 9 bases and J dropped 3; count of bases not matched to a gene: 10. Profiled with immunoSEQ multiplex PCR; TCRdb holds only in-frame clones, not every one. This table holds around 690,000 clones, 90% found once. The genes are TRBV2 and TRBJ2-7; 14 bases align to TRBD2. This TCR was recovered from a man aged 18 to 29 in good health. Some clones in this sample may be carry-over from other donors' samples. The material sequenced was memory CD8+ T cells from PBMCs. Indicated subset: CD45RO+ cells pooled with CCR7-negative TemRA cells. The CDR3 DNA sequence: TGTGCCAGTGGGACTAGCGGGAGAAACCCTCACTACGAGCAGTACTTC. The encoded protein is CASGTSGRNPHYEQYF.